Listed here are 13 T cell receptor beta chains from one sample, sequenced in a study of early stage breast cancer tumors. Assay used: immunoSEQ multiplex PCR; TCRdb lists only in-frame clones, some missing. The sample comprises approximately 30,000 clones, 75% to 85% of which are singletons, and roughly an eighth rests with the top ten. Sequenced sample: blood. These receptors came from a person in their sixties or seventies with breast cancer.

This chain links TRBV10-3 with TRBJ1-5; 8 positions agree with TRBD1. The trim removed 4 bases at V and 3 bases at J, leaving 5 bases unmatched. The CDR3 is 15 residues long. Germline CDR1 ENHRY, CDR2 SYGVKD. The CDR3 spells CAISGTGRNNQPQHF. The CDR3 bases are TGTGCCATCAGTGGGACAGGGAGAAACAATCAGCCCCAGCATTTT.

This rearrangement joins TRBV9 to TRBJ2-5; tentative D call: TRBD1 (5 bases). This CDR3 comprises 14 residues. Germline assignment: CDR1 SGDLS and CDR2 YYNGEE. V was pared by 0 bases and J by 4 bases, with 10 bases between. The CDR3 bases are TGTGCCAGCAGCGTAGGTAGCAGGGCAGAGACCCAGTACTTC. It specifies CASSVGSRAETQYF.

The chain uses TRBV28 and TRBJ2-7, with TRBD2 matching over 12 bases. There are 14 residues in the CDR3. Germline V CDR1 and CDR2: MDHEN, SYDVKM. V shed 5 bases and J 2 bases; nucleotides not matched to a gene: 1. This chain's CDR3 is CASSTSGRTYEQYF. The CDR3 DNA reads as TGTGCCAGCAGTACTAGCGGGAGGACCTACGAGCAGTACTTC.

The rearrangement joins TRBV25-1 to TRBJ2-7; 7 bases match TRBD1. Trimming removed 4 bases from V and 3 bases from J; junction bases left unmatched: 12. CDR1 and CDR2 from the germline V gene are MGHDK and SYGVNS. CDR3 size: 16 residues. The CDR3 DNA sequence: TGTGCCAGCAGTGCCCAGCCGGGACAGAAGGACTACGAGCAGTACTTC. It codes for CASSAQPGQKDYEQYF.

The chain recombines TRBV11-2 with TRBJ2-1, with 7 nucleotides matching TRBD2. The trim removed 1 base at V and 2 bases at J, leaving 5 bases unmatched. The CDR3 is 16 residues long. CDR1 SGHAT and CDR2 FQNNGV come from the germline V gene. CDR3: CASSLAPLAAYNEQFF. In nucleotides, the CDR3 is TGTGCCAGCAGCTTAGCCCCCCTAGCGGCCTACAATGAGCAGTTCTTC.

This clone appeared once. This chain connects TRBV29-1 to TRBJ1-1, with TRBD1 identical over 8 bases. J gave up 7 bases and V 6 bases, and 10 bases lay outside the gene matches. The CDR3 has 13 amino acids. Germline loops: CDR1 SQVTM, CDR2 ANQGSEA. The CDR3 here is CSVPDREEGEAFF. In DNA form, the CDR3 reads TGCAGCGTGCCGGACAGGGAGGAGGGTGAAGCTTTCTTT.

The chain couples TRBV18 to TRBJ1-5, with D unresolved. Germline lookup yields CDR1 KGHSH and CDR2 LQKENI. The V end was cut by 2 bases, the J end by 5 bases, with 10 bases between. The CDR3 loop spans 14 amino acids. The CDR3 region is CASSPYQVDQPQHF. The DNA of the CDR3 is TGTGCCAGCTCACCATATCAGGTTGATCAGCCCCAGCATTTT.

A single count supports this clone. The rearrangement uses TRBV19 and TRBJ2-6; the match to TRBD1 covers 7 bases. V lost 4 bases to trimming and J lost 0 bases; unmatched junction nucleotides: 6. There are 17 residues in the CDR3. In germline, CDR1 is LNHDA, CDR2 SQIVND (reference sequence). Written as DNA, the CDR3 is TGTGCCAGTAGTACGGGGACAGTCAGCTCTGGGGCCAACGTCCTGACTTTC. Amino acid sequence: CASSTGTVSSGANVLTF.

CDR3 nucleotide sequence: TGCGCCAGCAGCTCAGCGGATGGCACCTACGAGCAGTACTTC. This translates into CASSSADGTYEQYF. V usage is TRBV5-1 and J usage is TRBJ2-7; a weak D match, TRBD2 (5 bases). Germline V gene data show CDR1 as SGHRS and CDR2 as YFSETQ. The CDR3 extends over 14 amino acids. Trimming cost V 3 bases and J 2 bases, with 12 bases left between them.

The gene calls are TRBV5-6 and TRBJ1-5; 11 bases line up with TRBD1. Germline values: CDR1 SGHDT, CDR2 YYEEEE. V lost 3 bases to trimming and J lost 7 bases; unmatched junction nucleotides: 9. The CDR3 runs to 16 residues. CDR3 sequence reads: CASSWSGTGGEQPQHF. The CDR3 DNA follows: TGTGCCAGCAGCTGGTCCGGGACAGGGGGAGAGCAGCCCCAGCATTTT.

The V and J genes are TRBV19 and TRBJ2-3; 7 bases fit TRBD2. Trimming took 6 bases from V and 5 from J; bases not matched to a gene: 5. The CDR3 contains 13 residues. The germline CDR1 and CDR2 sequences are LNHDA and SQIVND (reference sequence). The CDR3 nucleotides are TGTGCCAGTAGGGTAGCGGGTCTAGATACGCAGTATTTT. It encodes CASRVAGLDTQYF.

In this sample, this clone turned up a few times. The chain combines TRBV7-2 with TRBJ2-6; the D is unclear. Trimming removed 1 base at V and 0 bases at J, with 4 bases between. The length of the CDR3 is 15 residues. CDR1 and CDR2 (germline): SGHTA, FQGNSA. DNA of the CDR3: TGTGCCAGCAGCTTAGACAGCTCTGGGGCCAACGTCCTGACTTTC. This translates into CASSLDSSGANVLTF.

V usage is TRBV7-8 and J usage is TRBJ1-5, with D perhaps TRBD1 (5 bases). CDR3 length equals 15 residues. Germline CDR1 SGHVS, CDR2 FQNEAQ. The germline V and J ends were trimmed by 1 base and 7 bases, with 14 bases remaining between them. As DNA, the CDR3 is TGTGCCAGCAGCTTAGAGTTGGGGGGAGGACAGCCCCAGCATTTT. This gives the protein CASSLELGGGQPQHF.